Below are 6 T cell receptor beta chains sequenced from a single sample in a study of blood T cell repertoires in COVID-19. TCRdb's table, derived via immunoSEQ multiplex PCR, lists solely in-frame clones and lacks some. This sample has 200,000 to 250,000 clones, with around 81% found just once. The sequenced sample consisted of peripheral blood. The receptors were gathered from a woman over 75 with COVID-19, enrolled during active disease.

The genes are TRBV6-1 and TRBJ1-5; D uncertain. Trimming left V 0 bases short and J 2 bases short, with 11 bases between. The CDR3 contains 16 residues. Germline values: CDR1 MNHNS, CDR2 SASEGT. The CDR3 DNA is TGTGCCAGCAGTGAAGCGAGACTCCGGGGCAATCAGCCCCAGCATTTT. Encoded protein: CASSEARLRGNQPQHF.

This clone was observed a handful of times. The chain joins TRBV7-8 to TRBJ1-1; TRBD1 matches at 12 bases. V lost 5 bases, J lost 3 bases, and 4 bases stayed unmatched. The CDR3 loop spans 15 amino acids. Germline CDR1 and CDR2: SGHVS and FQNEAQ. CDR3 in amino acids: CASSPRDRGHTEAFF. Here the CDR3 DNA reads TGTGCCAGCAGCCCAAGGGACAGGGGGCACACTGAAGCTTTCTTT.

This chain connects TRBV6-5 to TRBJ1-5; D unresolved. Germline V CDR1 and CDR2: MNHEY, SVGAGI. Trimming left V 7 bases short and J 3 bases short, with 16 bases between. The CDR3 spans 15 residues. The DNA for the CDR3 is TGTGCCAGCACGCGTAGCCGGGAATACAATCAGCCCCAGCATTTT. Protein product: CASTRSREYNQPQHF.

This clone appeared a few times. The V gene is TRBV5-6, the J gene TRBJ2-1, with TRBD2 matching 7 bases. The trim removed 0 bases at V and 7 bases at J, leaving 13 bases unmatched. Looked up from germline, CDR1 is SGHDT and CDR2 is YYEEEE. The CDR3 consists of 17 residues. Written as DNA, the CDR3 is TGTGCCAGCAGCTTGGTCGGTAGCGGGTCCCAGAGGAATGAGCAGTTCTTC. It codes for CASSLVGSGSQRNEQFF.

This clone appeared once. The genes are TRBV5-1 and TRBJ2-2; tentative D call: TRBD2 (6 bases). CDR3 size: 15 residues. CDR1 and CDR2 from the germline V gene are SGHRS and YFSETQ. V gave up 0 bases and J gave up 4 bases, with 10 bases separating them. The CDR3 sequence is CASSLGGDPTGELFF. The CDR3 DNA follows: TGCGCCAGCAGCTTGGGGGGGGACCCCACCGGGGAGCTGTTTTTT. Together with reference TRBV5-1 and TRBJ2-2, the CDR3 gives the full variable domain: KAGVTQTPRYLIKTRGQQVTLSCSPISGHRSVSWYQQTPGQGLQFLFEYFSETQRNKGNFPGRFSGRQFSNSRSEMNVSTLELGDSALYLCASSLGGDPTGELFFGEGSRLTVL.

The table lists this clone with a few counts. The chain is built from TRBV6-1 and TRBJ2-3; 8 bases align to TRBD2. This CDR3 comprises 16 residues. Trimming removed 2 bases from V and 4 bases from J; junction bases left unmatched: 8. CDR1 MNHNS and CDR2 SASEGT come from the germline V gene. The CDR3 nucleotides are TGTGCCAGCAGTGAACAACCGGGACTAGTTTCAGATACGCAGTATTTT. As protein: CASSEQPGLVSDTQYF.